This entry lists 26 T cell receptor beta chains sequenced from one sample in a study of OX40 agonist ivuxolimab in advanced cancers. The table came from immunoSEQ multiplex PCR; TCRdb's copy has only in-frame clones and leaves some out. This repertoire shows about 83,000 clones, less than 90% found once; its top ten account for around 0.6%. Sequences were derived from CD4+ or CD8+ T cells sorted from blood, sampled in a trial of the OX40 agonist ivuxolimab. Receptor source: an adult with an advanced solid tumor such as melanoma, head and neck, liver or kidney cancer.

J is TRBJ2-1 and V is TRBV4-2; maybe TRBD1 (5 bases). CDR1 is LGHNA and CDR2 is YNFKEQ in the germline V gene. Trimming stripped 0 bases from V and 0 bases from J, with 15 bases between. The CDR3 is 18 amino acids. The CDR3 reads CASSQDSLVGASYNEQFF. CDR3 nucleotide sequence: TGTGCCAGCAGCCAAGATTCTCTCGTAGGGGCCTCCTACAATGAGCAGTTCTTC.

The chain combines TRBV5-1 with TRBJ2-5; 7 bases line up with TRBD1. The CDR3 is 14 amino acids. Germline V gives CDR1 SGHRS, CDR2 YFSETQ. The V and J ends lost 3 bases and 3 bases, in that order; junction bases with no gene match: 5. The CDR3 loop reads CASSSQGIEETQYF. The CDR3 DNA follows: TGCGCCAGCAGCTCACAGGGGATTGAAGAGACCCAGTACTTC.

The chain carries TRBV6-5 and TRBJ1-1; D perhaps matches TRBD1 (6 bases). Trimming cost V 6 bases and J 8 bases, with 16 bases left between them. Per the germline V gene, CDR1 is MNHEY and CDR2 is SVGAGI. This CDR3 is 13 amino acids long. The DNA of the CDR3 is TGTGCCAGCAGGCTAACAGGGAACTGGGAAGCTTTCTTT. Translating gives CASRLTGNWEAFF.

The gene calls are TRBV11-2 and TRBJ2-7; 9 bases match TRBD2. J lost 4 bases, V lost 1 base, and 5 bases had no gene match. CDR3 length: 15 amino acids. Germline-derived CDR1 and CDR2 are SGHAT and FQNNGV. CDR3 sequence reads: CASSLGSSGGYEQYF. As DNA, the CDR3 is TGTGCCAGCAGCTTAGGTTCCAGCGGGGGGTACGAGCAGTACTTC.

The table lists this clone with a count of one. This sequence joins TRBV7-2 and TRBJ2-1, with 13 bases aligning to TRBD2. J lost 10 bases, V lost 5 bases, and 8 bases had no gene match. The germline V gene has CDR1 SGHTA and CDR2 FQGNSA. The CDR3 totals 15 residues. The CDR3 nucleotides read TGTGCCAGCAGCCCGAGACTAGCGGGGGGATGGGAGCAGTTCTTC. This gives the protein CASSPRLAGGWEQFF.

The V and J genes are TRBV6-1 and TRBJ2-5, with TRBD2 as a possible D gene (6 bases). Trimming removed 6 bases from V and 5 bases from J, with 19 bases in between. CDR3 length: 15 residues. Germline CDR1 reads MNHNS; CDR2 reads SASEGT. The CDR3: CASSPWGVRGETQYF. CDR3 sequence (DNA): TGTGCCAGCAGCCCGTGGGGGGTTAGAGGGGAGACCCAGTACTTC.

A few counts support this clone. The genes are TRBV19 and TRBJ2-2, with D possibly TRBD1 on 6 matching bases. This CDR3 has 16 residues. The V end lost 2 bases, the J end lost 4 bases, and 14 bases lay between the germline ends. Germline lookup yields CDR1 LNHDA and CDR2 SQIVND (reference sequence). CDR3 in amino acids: CASSIRDTVPTGELFF. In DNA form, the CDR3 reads TGTGCCAGTAGTATAAGGGACACAGTCCCCACCGGGGAGCTGTTTTTT.

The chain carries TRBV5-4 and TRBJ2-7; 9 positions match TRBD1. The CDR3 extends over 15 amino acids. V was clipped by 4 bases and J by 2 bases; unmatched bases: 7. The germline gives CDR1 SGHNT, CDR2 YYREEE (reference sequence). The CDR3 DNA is TGTGCCAGCAGCGGCCGGGACAGGGTCCCCTACGAGCAGTACTTC. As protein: CASSGRDRVPYEQYF.

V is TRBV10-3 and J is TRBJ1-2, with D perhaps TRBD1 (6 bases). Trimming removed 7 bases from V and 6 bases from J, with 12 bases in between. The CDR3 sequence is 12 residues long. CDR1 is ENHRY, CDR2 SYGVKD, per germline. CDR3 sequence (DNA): TGTGCCATCATGGGCAAGGGGGATGGCTACACCTTC. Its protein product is CAIMGKGDGYTF.

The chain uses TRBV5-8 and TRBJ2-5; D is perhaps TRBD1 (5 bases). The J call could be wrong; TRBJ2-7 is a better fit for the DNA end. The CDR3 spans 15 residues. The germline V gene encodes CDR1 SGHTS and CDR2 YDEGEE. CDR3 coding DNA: TGTGCCAGCAGCCTCGGAAGGGGCTGGACCTACGAGCAGTACTTC. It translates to CASSLGRGWTYEQYF.

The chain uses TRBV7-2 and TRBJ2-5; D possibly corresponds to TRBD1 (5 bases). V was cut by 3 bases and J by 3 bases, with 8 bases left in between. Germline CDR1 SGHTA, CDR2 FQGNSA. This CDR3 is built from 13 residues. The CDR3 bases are TGTGCCAGCAGCTTGCGACAGAAAGAGACCCAGTACTTC. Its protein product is CASSLRQKETQYF. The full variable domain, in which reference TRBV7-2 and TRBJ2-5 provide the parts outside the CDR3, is GAGVSQSPSNKVTEKGKDVELRCDPISGHTALYWYRQSLGQGLEFLIYFQGNSAPDKSGLPSDRFSAERTGGSVSTLTIQRTQQEDSAVYLCASSLRQKETQYFGPGTRLLVL.

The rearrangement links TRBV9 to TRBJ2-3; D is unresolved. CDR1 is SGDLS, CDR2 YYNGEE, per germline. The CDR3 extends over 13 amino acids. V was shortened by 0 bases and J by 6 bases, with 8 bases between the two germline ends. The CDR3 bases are TGTGCCAGCAGCGTAGGGGCAAAGGATACGCAGTATTTT. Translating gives CASSVGAKDTQYF. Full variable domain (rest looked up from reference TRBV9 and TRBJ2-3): DSGVTQTPKHLITATGQRVTLRCSPRSGDLSVYWYQQSLDQGLQFLIQYYNGEERAKGNILERFSAQQFPDLHSELNLSSLELGDSALYFCASSVGAKDTQYFGPGTRLTVL.

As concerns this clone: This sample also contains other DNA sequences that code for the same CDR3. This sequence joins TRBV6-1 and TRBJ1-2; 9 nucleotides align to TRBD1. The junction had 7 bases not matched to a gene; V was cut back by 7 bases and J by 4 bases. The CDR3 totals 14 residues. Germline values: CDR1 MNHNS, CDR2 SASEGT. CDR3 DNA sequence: TGTGCCAGCACCGAGGTGACAGGGGGCTATGGCTACACCTTC. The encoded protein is CASTEVTGGYGYTF.

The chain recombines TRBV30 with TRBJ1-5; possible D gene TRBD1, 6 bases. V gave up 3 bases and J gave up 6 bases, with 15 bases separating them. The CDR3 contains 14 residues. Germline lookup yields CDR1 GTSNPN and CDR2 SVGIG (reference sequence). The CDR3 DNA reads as TGTGCCTGGAGGGCGACAGGCCCGAGTCAGCCCCAGCATTTT. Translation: CAWRATGPSQPQHF. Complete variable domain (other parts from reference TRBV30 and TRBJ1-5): SQTIHQWPATLVQPVGSPLSLECTVEGTSNPNLYWYRQAAGRGLQLLFYSVGIGQISSEVPQNLSASRPQDRQFILSSKKLLLSDSGFYLCAWRATGPSQPQHFGDGTRLSIL.

The CDR3 coding sequence is TGTGCCAGCTCCACGGGACAGCAAGAGACCCAGTACTTC. Its protein is CASSTGQQETQYF. The chain links TRBV18 to TRBJ2-5, with 7 nucleotides matching TRBD1. Trimming cost V 6 bases and J 2 bases; bases outside gene matches: 3. Germline values: CDR1 KGHSH, CDR2 LQKENI. CDR3 length: 13 residues.

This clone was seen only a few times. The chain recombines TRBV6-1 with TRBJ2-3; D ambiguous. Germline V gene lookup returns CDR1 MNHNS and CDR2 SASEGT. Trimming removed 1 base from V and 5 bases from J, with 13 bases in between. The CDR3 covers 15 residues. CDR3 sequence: CASSEGGAHKDTQYF. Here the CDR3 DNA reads TGTGCCAGCAGTGAAGGCGGAGCACATAAAGATACGCAGTATTTT.

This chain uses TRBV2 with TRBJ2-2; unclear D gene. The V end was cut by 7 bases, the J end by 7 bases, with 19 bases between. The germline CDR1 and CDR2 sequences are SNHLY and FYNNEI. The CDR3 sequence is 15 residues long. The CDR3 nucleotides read TGTGCCAGCACAAACTCGGATCGGTCGAGCGGGGAGCTGTTTTTT. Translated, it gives CASTNSDRSSGELFF.

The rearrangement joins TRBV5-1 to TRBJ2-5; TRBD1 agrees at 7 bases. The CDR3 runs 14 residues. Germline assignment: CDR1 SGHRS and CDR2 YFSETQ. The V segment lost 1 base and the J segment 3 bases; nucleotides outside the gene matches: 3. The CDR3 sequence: CASSLSGQKETQYF. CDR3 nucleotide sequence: TGCGCCAGCAGCTTGTCGGGACAGAAAGAGACCCAGTACTTC.

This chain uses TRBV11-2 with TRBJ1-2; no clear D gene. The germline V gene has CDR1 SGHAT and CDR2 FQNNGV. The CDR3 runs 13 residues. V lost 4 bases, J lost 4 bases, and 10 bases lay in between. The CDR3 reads CASSSGLSYGYTF. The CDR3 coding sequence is TGTGCCAGCAGCTCGGGCCTCTCCTATGGCTACACCTTC.

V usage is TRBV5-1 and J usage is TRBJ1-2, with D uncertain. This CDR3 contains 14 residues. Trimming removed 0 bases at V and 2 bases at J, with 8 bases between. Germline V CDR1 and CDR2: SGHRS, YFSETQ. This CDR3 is CASSLAGGNYGYTF. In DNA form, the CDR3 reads TGCGCCAGCAGCTTGGCCGGAGGGAACTATGGCTACACCTTC. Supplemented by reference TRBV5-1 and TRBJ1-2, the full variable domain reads KAGVTQTPRYLIKTRGQQVTLSCSPISGHRSVSWYQQTPGQGLQFLFEYFSETQRNKGNFPGRFSGRQFSNSRSEMNVSTLELGDSALYLCASSLAGGNYGYTFGSGTRLTVV.

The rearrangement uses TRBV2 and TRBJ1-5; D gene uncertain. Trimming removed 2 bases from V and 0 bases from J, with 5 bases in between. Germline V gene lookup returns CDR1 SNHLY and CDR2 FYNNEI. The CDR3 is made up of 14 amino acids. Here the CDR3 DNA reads TGTGCCAGCAGTGAAACGGGTAGCAATCAGCCCCAGCATTTT. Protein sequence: CASSETGSNQPQHF.

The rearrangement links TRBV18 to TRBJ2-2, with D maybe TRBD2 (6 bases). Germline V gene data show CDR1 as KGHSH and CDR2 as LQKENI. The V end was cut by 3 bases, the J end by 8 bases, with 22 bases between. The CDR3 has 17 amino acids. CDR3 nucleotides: TGTGCCAGCTCACCCCTTGGAGCGGGCAGTACGGCGGGGGAGCTGTTTTTT. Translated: CASSPLGAGSTAGELFF. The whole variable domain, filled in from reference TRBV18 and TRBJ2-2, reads NAGVMQNPRHLVRRRGQEARLRCSPMKGHSHVYWYRQLPEEGLKFMVYLQKENIIDESGMPKERFSAEFPKEGPSILRIQQVVRGDSAAYFCASSPLGAGSTAGELFFGEGSRLTVL.

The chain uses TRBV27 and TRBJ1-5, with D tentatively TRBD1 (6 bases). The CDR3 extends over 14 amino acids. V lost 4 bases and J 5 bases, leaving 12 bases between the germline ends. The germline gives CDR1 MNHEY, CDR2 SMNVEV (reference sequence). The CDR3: CASSSQGVHQPQHF. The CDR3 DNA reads TGTGCCAGCAGTTCACAGGGAGTCCATCAGCCCCAGCATTTT.

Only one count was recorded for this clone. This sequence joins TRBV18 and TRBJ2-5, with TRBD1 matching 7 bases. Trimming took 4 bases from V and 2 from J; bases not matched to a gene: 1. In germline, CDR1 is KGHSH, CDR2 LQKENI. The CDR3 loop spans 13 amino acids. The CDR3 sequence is CASSQGQQETQYF. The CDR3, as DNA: TGTGCCAGCTCACAGGGACAGCAAGAGACCCAGTACTTC.

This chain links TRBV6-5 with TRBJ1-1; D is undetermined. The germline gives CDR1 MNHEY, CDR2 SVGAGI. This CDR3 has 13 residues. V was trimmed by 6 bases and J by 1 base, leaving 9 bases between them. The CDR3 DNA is TGTGCCAGCAGGTTGGGAAGGAACACTGAAGCTTTCTTT. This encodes CASRLGRNTEAFF.

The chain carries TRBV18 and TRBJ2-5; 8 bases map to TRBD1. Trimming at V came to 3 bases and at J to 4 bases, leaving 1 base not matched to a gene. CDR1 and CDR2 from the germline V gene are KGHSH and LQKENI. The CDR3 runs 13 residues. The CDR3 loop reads CASSPGTGETQYF. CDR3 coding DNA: TGTGCCAGCTCACCTGGGACAGGAGAGACCCAGTACTTC.